A single sample is the source of the 26 T cell receptor beta chains below, sequenced in a study of post-analysis software for immune sequencing data. Study conclusions and caveats: Five or six TRBV segments appeared more often in patients than in controls, and TRBV5-6, TRBV5-1 and TRBV20-1 were among these.

These receptors' antigens are unknown. Incorporated into the TCR beta cDNA libraries were unique molecular identifiers, which served to reduce PCR and sequencing biases. MiXCR, run by TCRdb on the PCR reads, gives a single entry per CDR3 protein. The profile covers some 800,000 distinct CDR3 sequences, with approximately 44% appearing a single time and just under 5% taken by the ten largest. The sample was blood. Receptors originate from a girl between 10 and 17 years old with multiple sclerosis.

The CDR3 spells CASTHSGSWSETQYF. CDR3 bases: TGTGCCAGCACCCATTCGGGGTCCTGGTCAGAGACCCAGTACTTC. The chain employs TRBV7-9 and TRBJ2-5, with a possible D match to TRBD2 (5 bases). Germline assignment: CDR1 SEHNR and CDR2 FQNEAQ (reference sequence). V lost 7 bases and J lost 4, with 19 bases in between. CDR3 size: 15 residues.

This chain uses TRBV24-1 with TRBJ2-1, with D unresolved. Per the germline V gene, CDR1 is KGHDR and CDR2 is SFDVKD. The CDR3 covers 16 residues. Between the trimmed V and J ends, which lost 6 bases and 0 bases, there was a span of 14 bases. This chain's CDR3 is CATSSTLGSSYNEQFF. CDR3 in DNA: TGTGCCACCAGTTCAACCCTGGGAAGCTCCTACAATGAGCAGTTCTTC.

J is TRBJ2-5 and V is TRBV5-1; D is possibly TRBD1 (5 bases). The V end lost 3 bases, the J end lost 2 bases, and 11 bases lay between the germline ends. The CDR3 length is 14 residues. Germline V CDR1 and CDR2: SGHRS, YFSETQ. CDR3 region: CASSYGHGQETQYF. The CDR3 coding sequence is TGCGCCAGCAGCTACGGACACGGTCAAGAGACCCAGTACTTC.

The sample holds a few counts of this clonotype. The chain carries TRBV12-3 or TRBV12-4 and TRBJ1-2, with a tentative D call TRBD1 (5 bases). This CDR3 is built from 13 residues. Trimming removed 5 bases at V and 8 bases at J, with 15 bases between. CDR3 sequence reads: CASSKGAGSGYTF. Here the CDR3 DNA reads TGTGCCAGCAGTAAGGGCGCAGGGAGCGGCTACACCTTC.

The CDR3 bases are TGTGCCAGCAGCTTGCGGGGGCGGCGAAATGAGCAGTTCTTC. Protein: CASSLRGRRNEQFF. This chain links TRBV7-9 with TRBJ2-1, with D maybe TRBD2 (7 bases). V lost 3 bases and J lost 7, with 13 bases in between. This CDR3 comprises 14 residues. Germline values: CDR1 SEHNR, CDR2 FQNEAQ (reference sequence).

This clonotype was seen only a few times. DNA of the CDR3: TGCAGCGTTGAGGGCGGGAGGAACAATGAGCAGTTCTTC. Its protein product is CSVEGGRNNEQFF. The V and J genes are TRBV29-1 and TRBJ2-1, with TRBD2 matching over 8 bases. The V and J ends lost 3 bases and 5 bases, in that order; junction bases with no gene match: 3. This CDR3 has 13 residues. Germline V gives CDR1 SQVTM, CDR2 ANQGSEA.

The chain uses TRBV7-3 and TRBJ2-2; TRBD2 matches at 7 bases. From germline, CDR1 is SGHTA and CDR2 FQGTGA. The CDR3 covers 17 residues. J was trimmed by 3 bases and V by 1 base; bases with no gene match: 8. CDR3 region: CASSLILAGGDTGELFF. CDR3 bases: TGTGCCAGCAGCTTAATTCTGGCTGGGGGGGACACCGGGGAGCTGTTTTTT.

The J gene is TRBJ1-1, the V gene TRBV5-1; no clear D gene. This CDR3 comprises 17 residues. V gave up 0 bases and J gave up 1 base, with 16 bases separating them. Germline CDR1 is SGHRS and CDR2 is YFSETQ. The chain's CDR3 is CASSLGRMTQRNTEAFF. The CDR3 DNA is TGCGCCAGCAGCTTGGGGAGAATGACACAAAGGAACACTGAAGCTTTCTTT.

The rearrangement links TRBV12-3 or TRBV12-4 to TRBJ2-3; a possible D gene is TRBD1 (7 bases). The V and J ends lost 7 bases and 5 bases respectively, with 16 bases between them. The length of the CDR3 is 14 residues. CDR3 region: CASTRRQGGDTQYF. DNA for the CDR3: TGTGCCAGCACGAGAAGGCAGGGGGGAGATACGCAGTATTTT.

J is TRBJ1-2 and V is TRBV27; 7 bases are a match to TRBD1. This CDR3 contains 15 residues. With 0 bases clipped from V and 3 bases from J, the junction kept 4 bases outside the gene matches. The germline V gene encodes CDR1 MNHEY and CDR2 SMNVEV (reference sequence). The CDR3 here is CASSLSGQGDYGYTF. The DNA for the CDR3 is TGTGCCAGCAGTTTATCGGGGCAGGGGGACTATGGCTACACCTTC.

V usage is TRBV28 and J usage is TRBJ2-7, with unresolved D. CDR3 length: 14 residues. V was pared by 3 bases and J by 2 bases, with 11 bases between. CDR1 is MDHEN, CDR2 SYDVKM, per germline. CDR3 nucleotide sequence: TGTGCCAGCAGTTTGGCCGCATACACCTACGAGCAGTACTTC. Encoded protein: CASSLAAYTYEQYF. The whole variable domain, remainder taken from reference TRBV28 and TRBJ2-7, is DVKVTQSSRYLVKRTGEKVFLECVQDMDHENMFWYRQDPGLGLRLIYFSYDVKMKEKGDIPEGYSVSREKKERFSLILESASTNQTSMYLCASSLAAYTYEQYFGPGTRLTVT.

The chain joins TRBV20-1 to TRBJ2-7, with D perhaps TRBD1 (6 bases). Between the trimmed V and J ends, which lost 0 bases and 4 bases, there was a span of 13 bases. The CDR3 is 14 amino acids. CDR1 and CDR2 from the germline V gene are DFQATT and SNEGSKA (reference sequence). As DNA, the CDR3 is TGCAGTGCTAGAGATCGGGACAAGGGGTACGAGCAGTACTTC. As protein: CSARDRDKGYEQYF.

The rearrangement uses TRBV20-1 and TRBJ2-5, with unresolved D. CDR1 and CDR2 (germline): DFQATT, SNEGSKA (reference sequence). Trimming left V 4 bases short and J 5 bases short, with 20 bases between. This CDR3 is 15 amino acids long. The CDR3 DNA reads TGCAGTGCTACCCGGGCCCCCCGTCCGAAGGAGACCCAGTACTTC. It encodes CSATRAPRPKETQYF.

CDR3 residues: CSARAPDSSSYNEQFF. CDR3 nucleotides: TGCAGTGCTAGAGCCCCGGATAGTTCCTCCTACAATGAGCAGTTCTTC. This chain uses TRBV20-1 with TRBJ2-1; D is unclear. The CDR3 is 16 residues long. V was shortened by 1 base and J by 0 bases, with 13 bases between the two germline ends. Germline V lookup: CDR1 DFQATT, CDR2 SNEGSKA (reference sequence).

The chain links TRBV10-3 to TRBJ2-7; 10 nucleotides align to TRBD1. The CDR3 totals 15 residues. Germline loops: CDR1 ENHRY, CDR2 SYGVKD. J gave up 2 bases and V 6 bases, and 7 bases lay outside the gene matches. CDR3 nucleotides: TGTGCCATCAGAGGGACAGGGGAGGGTCCCTACGAGCAGTACTTC. Its protein is CAIRGTGEGPYEQYF.

This rearrangement joins TRBV5-5 to TRBJ2-7, with TRBD2 matching 11 bases. CDR1 is SGHKS and CDR2 is YYEKEE in the germline V gene (reference sequence). J gave up 3 bases and V 9 bases, and 8 bases lay outside the gene matches. CDR3 length equals 14 residues. In DNA form, the CDR3 reads TGTGCCACCTCGACTAGCGGGACTTACTACGAGCAGTACTTC. Its translation is CATSTSGTYYEQYF. The full variable domain, rest sourced from reference TRBV5-5 and TRBJ2-7, is DAGVTQSPTHLIKTRGQQVTLRCSPISGHKSVSWYQQVLGQGPQFIFQYYEKEERGRGNFPDRFSARQFPNYSSELNVNALLLGDSALYLCATSTSGTYYEQYFGPGTRLTVT.

V usage is TRBV9 and J usage is TRBJ1-2, with D uncertain. Trimming removed 3 bases from V and 0 bases from J, with 12 bases in between. The CDR3 covers 15 residues. Germline V gene lookup returns CDR1 SGDLS and CDR2 YYNGEE. The CDR3 sequence: CASSGTDLANYGYTF. In nucleotides, the CDR3 is TGTGCCAGCAGCGGAACAGACTTAGCTAACTATGGCTACACCTTC.

V is TRBV20-1 and J is TRBJ1-1, with D unclear. Per the germline V gene, CDR1 is DFQATT and CDR2 is SNEGSKA (reference sequence). This CDR3 is 16 amino acids long. V was shortened by 1 base and J by 0 bases, with 15 bases between the two germline ends. The CDR3 region has the DNA TGCAGTGCTAGAGTGGCCCTCGGGCAGATGAACACTGAAGCTTTCTTT. Amino acid sequence: CSARVALGQMNTEAFF.

Only a few counts were recorded for this clonotype. This chain joins TRBV12-3 or TRBV12-4 and TRBJ2-7, with D possibly matching TRBD2 (6 bases). V shed 2 bases and J shed 2 bases, with 10 bases lying between them. CDR3 length equals 14 residues. The CDR3 here is CASSLHGSPYEQYF. The CDR3 bases are TGTGCCAGCAGTTTACACGGGAGTCCCTACGAGCAGTACTTC.

This clonotype has at least ten counts. V usage is TRBV7-2 and J usage is TRBJ2-7, with 8 bases fitting TRBD2. J lost 0 bases, V lost 5 bases, and 6 bases had no gene match. Germline values: CDR1 SGHTA, CDR2 FQGNSA. CDR3 length: 15 amino acids. CDR3 sequence (DNA): TGTGCCAGCAGCACCACTAGCGGTAGCTCCTACGAGCAGTACTTC. Translating it yields CASSTTSGSSYEQYF.

This clonotype has only a few counts. The rearrangement links TRBV20-1 to TRBJ2-3; 7 positions agree with TRBD2. The length of the CDR3 is 19 residues. The V and J ends lost 1 base and 0 bases, in that order; junction bases with no gene match: 16. Germline CDR1 and CDR2: DFQATT and SNEGSKA (reference sequence). DNA for the CDR3: TGCAGTGCTAGAGTCCCATTAGCGGGCCTACTTACTAGCACAGATACGCAGTATTTT. Protein: CSARVPLAGLLTSTDTQYF.

The rearrangement links TRBV20-1 to TRBJ2-7; TRBD2 aligns across 8 bases. From germline, CDR1 is DFQATT and CDR2 SNEGSKA (reference sequence). The CDR3 spans 18 residues. J was trimmed by 6 bases and V by 2 bases; bases with no gene match: 21. In DNA form, the CDR3 reads TGCAGTGCTAGACCATTTCCCGGTGCGAGCGGGAGCTTCATCGAGCAGTACTTC. This gives the protein CSARPFPGASGSFIEQYF.

This clonotype was detected only a few times. V gene TRBV13 combines with J gene TRBJ2-5; D is perhaps TRBD1 or TRBD2 (5 bases each). The V end lost 2 bases, the J end lost 6 bases, and 13 bases lay between the germline ends. Germline V gene sequence: CDR1 PRHDT, CDR2 FYEKMQ (reference sequence). The CDR3 covers 14 residues. The CDR3 coding sequence is TGTGCCAGCAGCTTACCCGGGGCTCAACAGACCCAGTACTTC. This sequence encodes CASSLPGAQQTQYF.

The V and J genes are TRBV4-2 and TRBJ2-1, with 7 bases aligning to TRBD2. The germline V gene has CDR1 LGHNA and CDR2 YNFKEQ. The CDR3 length is 15 residues. The J segment lost 12 bases and the V segment lost 1 base, leaving 12 bases of the junction unmatched. This CDR3 reads CASSQGTGGNDVQFF. CDR3 sequence (DNA): TGTGCCAGCAGCCAAGGGACGGGAGGTAACGATGTGCAGTTCTTC.

This clonotype appeared a few times. The chain joins TRBV5-1 to TRBJ1-2, with D hard to call. The CDR3 totals 14 residues. V was shortened by 1 base and J by 0 bases, with 7 bases between the two germline ends. Germline values: CDR1 SGHRS, CDR2 YFSETQ. CDR3 DNA: TGCGCCAGCAGCTTGTCTCGGGCTAACTATGGCTACACCTTC. Protein product: CASSLSRANYGYTF.

The genes are TRBV12-3 or TRBV12-4 and TRBJ2-7; 8 nucleotides match TRBD1. This CDR3 is built from 13 residues. J was trimmed by 5 bases and V by 5 bases; bases with no gene match: 5. CDR3 region: CASSGTGQDEQYF. The DNA for the CDR3 is TGTGCCAGCAGTGGGACAGGTCAGGACGAGCAGTACTTC.